The sample holds a few counts of the clone carrying this T cell receptor (beta chain). Its antigen is not identified. The CDR3 spans 17 residues. V lost 0 bases and J lost 2, with 11 bases in between. In germline, CDR1 is LGHNA, CDR2 YSLEER. The sample is drawn from a study of shared clonotypes between healthy human individuals. Sequenced by immunoSEQ multiplex PCR; TCRdb stores in-frame clones only, minus some. The table lists over a million clones, 70% to 80% of them singletons. Study observations and caveats: Clonotypes that were shared across a handful of donors made up roughly 5.2% of naive CD4 clonotypes.

The J gene is TRBJ2-6, the V gene TRBV4-3; D remains ambiguous. The specimen was memory CD4+ T cells from PBMCs. Indicated subset: CD45RA-negative fraction. The receptor's source is a man between 18 and 35 years old in good health. Some clones in this sample may be carry-over from other donors' samples. CDR3 in DNA: TGCGCCAGCAGCCAAGATCTCGAGGTGGCTGGGGCCAACGTCCTGACTTTC. Translating gives CASSQDLEVAGANVLTF.